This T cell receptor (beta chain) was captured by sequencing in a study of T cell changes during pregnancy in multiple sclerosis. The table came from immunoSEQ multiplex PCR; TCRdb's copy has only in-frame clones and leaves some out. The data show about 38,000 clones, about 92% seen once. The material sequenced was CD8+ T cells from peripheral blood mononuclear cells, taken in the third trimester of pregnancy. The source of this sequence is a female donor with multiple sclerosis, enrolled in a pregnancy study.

The CDR3 nucleotides are TGTGCCAGCAGTCCTAGCGGGAGGGCAGATACGCAGTATTTT. Protein product: CASSPSGRADTQYF. The chain recombines TRBV14 with TRBJ2-3; 12 bases are shared with TRBD2. This CDR3 comprises 14 residues. Looked up from germline, CDR1 is SGHDN and CDR2 is FVKESK. V trimming: 6 bases; J trimming: 4 bases; junction bases outside the gene matches: 2.